The 20 T cell receptor beta chains below come from one sample, sequenced in a study of T-cell memory formation after mild COVID-19. MiXCR was run by TCRdb on the 5' RACE reads, yielding one entry per CDR3 protein. Of around 250,000 distinct CDR3 sequences listed, roughly 17% are singletons. The material sequenced was PBMCs or a T cell subset sorted from them (not recorded which). The source of these receptors is a young man who had mild COVID-19 (a few samples of this study predate the infection). Cell type and time point are not known.

The chain couples TRBV7-2 to TRBJ2-1, with 7 bases lining up with TRBD2. Germline loops: CDR1 SGHTA, CDR2 FQGNSA. V was pared by 1 base and J by 6 bases, with 3 bases of the junction left unmatched. The CDR3 totals 14 residues. The CDR3 region is CASSLVGGRNEQFF. CDR3 DNA sequence: TGTGCCAGCAGCTTAGTGGGAGGGCGCAATGAGCAGTTCTTC.

The chain combines TRBV5-6 with TRBJ1-1; TRBD1 might be the D (6 bases). Between the trimmed V and J ends, which lost 6 bases and 8 bases, there was a span of 20 bases. The germline gives CDR1 SGHDT, CDR2 YYEEEE. This CDR3 contains 14 residues. The CDR3 sequence: CASIRGGGSLEAFF. The CDR3 DNA is TGTGCCAGCATCCGGGGTGGGGGCAGCCTGGAAGCTTTCTTT. Full variable domain (missing parts from reference TRBV5-6 and TRBJ1-1): DAGVTQSPTHLIKTRGQQVTLRCSPKSGHDTVSWYQQALGQGPQFIFQYYEEEERQRGNFPDRFSGHQFPNYSSELNVNALLLGDSALYLCASIRGGGSLEAFFGQGTRLTVV.

J is TRBJ1-1 and V is TRBV5-1; 11 bases line up with TRBD1. This CDR3 is 13 amino acids long. The junction had 2 bases not matched to a gene; V was cut back by 0 bases and J by 10 bases. Per the germline V gene, CDR1 is SGHRS and CDR2 is YFSETQ. The CDR3 DNA sequence: TGCGCCAGCAGCTTGGTGGGACAGGGGGGAGCTTTCTTT. Translation: CASSLVGQGGAFF.

The chain couples TRBV5-1 to TRBJ2-1; no reliable D call. The CDR3 has 14 amino acids. Germline CDR1 SGHRS, CDR2 YFSETQ. V dropped 2 bases and J dropped 10 bases, with 16 bases sitting between them. This CDR3 is CASSFSAPGREQFF. In DNA, the CDR3 is TGCGCCAGCAGCTTTTCAGCCCCAGGACGGGAGCAGTTCTTC.

In DNA form, the CDR3 reads TGCGCCAGCAGCCAAGGGGGGGGGCCGAGGGACACGCAGTATTTT. This translates into CASSQGGGPRDTQYF. The chain carries TRBV4-3 and TRBJ2-3; the D gene is possibly TRBD2 (7 bases). The CDR3 sequence is 15 residues long. Trimming shortened V by 1 base and J by 9 bases, and 17 bases separated the two germline ends. Germline assignment: CDR1 LGHNA and CDR2 YSLEER.

This chain links TRBV29-1 with TRBJ2-7, with D uncertain. Trimming removed 1 base at V and 2 bases at J, with 9 bases between. The germline CDR1 and CDR2 sequences are SQVTM and ANQGSEA. The CDR3 runs 13 residues. The CDR3 reads CSVEGRFTYEQYF. In nucleotides, the CDR3 is TGCAGCGTTGAAGGTCGATTCACCTACGAGCAGTACTTC.

This clonotype was counted only a few times. The V and J genes are TRBV6-5 and TRBJ2-5, with a tentative D call TRBD1 (5 bases). This CDR3 comprises 14 residues. Germline V gene data show CDR1 as MNHEY and CDR2 as SVGAGI. Trimming removed 2 bases from V and 3 bases from J, with 10 bases in between. The CDR3 is CASSYNAGKETQYF. DNA of the CDR3: TGTGCCAGCAGTTACAACGCAGGGAAAGAGACCCAGTACTTC.

Only a few counts were recorded for this clonotype. The V gene is TRBV7-2, the J gene TRBJ1-3; maybe TRBD1 (5 bases). This CDR3 region has 15 residues. Trimming removed 4 bases from V and 2 bases from J, with 12 bases in between. Germline V gives CDR1 SGHTA, CDR2 FQGNSA. CDR3 sequence: CASSSNRGPGNTIYF. The CDR3 nucleotides read TGTGCCAGCAGCTCCAACCGGGGACCTGGAAACACCATATATTTT.

This sequence joins TRBV24-1 and TRBJ2-3; tentative D call: TRBD2 (5 bases). Germline CDR1 KGHDR, CDR2 SFDVKD. CDR3 length equals 15 residues. The V end was cut by 3 bases, the J end by 0 bases, with 9 bases between. The CDR3 nucleotides read TGTGCCACCAGTGATCCCAGGACTAGCACAGATACGCAGTATTTT. Translating it yields CATSDPRTSTDTQYF.

This chain connects TRBV4-1 to TRBJ1-1; possible D gene TRBD1, 5 bases. Germline V CDR1 and CDR2: MGHRA, YSYEKL. With 2 bases removed from V and 0 bases from J, the gap between germline ends came to 7 bases. This CDR3 region has 14 residues. The CDR3 DNA reads TGCGCCAGCAGCCAACCGGGGGTGAACACTGAAGCTTTCTTT. It encodes CASSQPGVNTEAFF.

The rearrangement uses TRBV28 and TRBJ2-2, with TRBD1 matching 7 bases. The CDR3 is 15 residues long. Germline V gives CDR1 MDHEN, CDR2 SYDVKM. V was clipped by 6 bases and J by 7 bases; unmatched bases: 11. Written as DNA, the CDR3 is TGTGCCAGCAGCTACGACAGGGTTGGGAGCGGGGAGCTGTTTTTT. This translates into CASSYDRVGSGELFF.

This clonotype was counted a few times. The chain couples TRBV7-6 to TRBJ2-7; D gene unclear. The CDR3 is made up of 15 amino acids. Looked up from germline, CDR1 is SGHVS and CDR2 is FNYEAQ. The ends were cut back, 5 bases at V and 4 bases at J, with 18 bases in the middle. CDR3 coding DNA: TGTGCCAGCAGCCCCGACACGGGCCTCGATTACGAGCAGTACGTC. Translating it yields CASSPDTGLDYEQYV.

This clonotype was counted ten times or more. The chain joins TRBV7-6 to TRBJ2-7; the match to TRBD1 covers 7 bases. Unmatched junction bases numbered 8, after V lost 5 bases and J lost 7 bases. The germline gives CDR1 SGHVS, CDR2 FNYEAQ. This CDR3 is built from 13 residues. CDR3 nucleotides: TGTGCCAGCAGCCTCGGGACAGTTCAAGAGCAGTACTTC. Translating it yields CASSLGTVQEQYF.

This rearrangement joins TRBV3-2 to TRBJ1-2; the D call TRBD1 from the table was never checked on the DNA. TRBV3-2 is deemed a pseudogene. This CDR3 is built from 14 residues. The DNA for the CDR3 is TGTGCCAGCAGCCAAGGGACAGGGGGCCATGGCTACACCTTC. The encoded protein is CASSQGTGGHGYTF.

This clonotype showed up just a few times. The genes are TRBV11-2 and TRBJ2-7, with a possible D match to TRBD1 (6 bases). Germline V lookup: CDR1 SGHAT, CDR2 FQNNGV. The CDR3 is 13 amino acids. V was cut by 6 bases and J by 3 bases, with 12 bases left in between. CDR3 loop: CASSRDIFYEQYF. CDR3 DNA sequence: TGTGCCAGCAGTCGGGACATATTCTACGAGCAGTACTTC.

The chain recombines TRBV5-6 with TRBJ1-3; weak D call: TRBD1 (5 bases). V was shortened by 4 bases and J by 2 bases, with 10 bases between the two germline ends. Germline V gene lookup returns CDR1 SGHDT and CDR2 YYEEEE. The CDR3 is 14 residues long. The CDR3 region has the DNA TGTGCCAGCAGCCCTGGGGGGACTGGAAACACCATATATTTT. Translating gives CASSPGGTGNTIYF.

This clonotype showed up many times. The chain uses TRBV11-3 and TRBJ2-5; D uncertain. Per germline, CDR1 SGHNT and CDR2 YENEEA. CDR3 length equals 13 residues. V gave up 1 base and J gave up 2 bases, with 5 bases separating them. CDR3 amino acids: CASSLADQETQYF. The CDR3 DNA reads as TGTGCCAGCAGCTTAGCCGATCAAGAGACCCAGTACTTC.

This chain links TRBV7-8 with TRBJ1-6; the D gene is possibly TRBD1 (5 bases). The CDR3 contains 18 residues. Per germline, CDR1 SGHVS and CDR2 FQNEAQ. Trimming stripped 0 bases from V and 7 bases from J, with 19 bases between. The CDR3 reads CASSLAGAGQARNSPLHF. In DNA form, the CDR3 reads TGTGCCAGCAGCTTAGCGGGCGCAGGGCAGGCCCGAAATTCACCCCTCCACTTT. Together with reference TRBV7-8 and TRBJ1-6, the CDR3 gives the full variable domain: GAGVSQSPRYKVAKRGQDVALRCDPISGHVSLFWYQQALGQGPEFLTYFQNEAQLDKSGLPSDRFFAERPEGSVSTLKIQRTQQEDSAVYLCASSLAGAGQARNSPLHFGNGTRLTVT.

This clonotype was counted between two and nine times. The chain recombines TRBV20-1 with TRBJ2-7; the match to TRBD2 covers 7 bases. The CDR3 covers 14 residues. Germline values: CDR1 DFQATT, CDR2 SNEGSKA (reference sequence). Unmatched junction bases numbered 6, after V lost 0 bases and J lost 4 bases. Here the CDR3 DNA reads TGCAGTGCTAGAGAGTGGGAGGGGATATACGAGCAGTACTTC. Its protein is CSAREWEGIYEQYF.

This chain uses TRBV5-1 with TRBJ1-1; 11 bases agree with TRBD1. V was clipped by 0 bases and J by 4 bases; unmatched bases: 2. Germline CDR1 is SGHRS and CDR2 is YFSETQ. The CDR3 is 15 amino acids. CDR3 loop: CASSLVGTGGTEAFF. The CDR3 DNA is TGCGCCAGCAGCTTGGTGGGGACAGGGGGCACTGAAGCTTTCTTT. Full variable domain (rest looked up from reference TRBV5-1 and TRBJ1-1): KAGVTQTPRYLIKTRGQQVTLSCSPISGHRSVSWYQQTPGQGLQFLFEYFSETQRNKGNFPGRFSGRQFSNSRSEMNVSTLELGDSALYLCASSLVGTGGTEAFFGQGTRLTVV.